This T cell receptor beta chain comes out of a study of PD-1 blockade in classical Hodgkin lymphoma. In the study overall: Intravenous nivolumab at 3 mg/kg was given to patients every 2 weeks.

CDR3 length: 15 residues. The V end lost 5 bases, the J end lost 0 bases, and 11 bases lay between the germline ends. The germline V gene has CDR1 LNHDA and CDR2 SQIVND (reference sequence). Study outcomes and limitations: There was a significant rise in CD4+ TCR diversity by C4D1, with no such rise for CD8+. Newly diagnosed patients had baseline TCR diversity that was reportedly lower than that of healthy donors.

The repertoire was sequenced with immunoSEQ multiplex PCR; TCRdb's copy has only in-frame clones and lacks some. The table has about 20,000 clones, about 80% seen once. This clone was counted only a few times. Antigen: not known. Sample time point: cycle 4 day 1 (C4D1), after six to seven weeks of nivolumab. All trial patients relapsed after autologous stem cell transplantation. Isolation of CD8+ T cells from thawed PBMCs used magnetic negative selection. The clonotype was recovered from a human donor with classical Hodgkin lymphoma. The chain carries TRBV19 and TRBJ1-5, with D unclear. This sample comprised CD8+ T cells from blood, obtained before the fourth cycle of nivolumab. CDR3 sequence reads: CASSPDGYSNQPQHF. The DNA of the CDR3 is TGTGCCAGTAGTCCTGACGGTTATAGCAATCAGCCCCAGCATTTT. Drawing the rest from reference TRBV19 and TRBJ1-5, the complete variable domain is DGGITQSPKYLFRKEGQNVTLSCEQNLNHDAMYWYRQDPGQGLRLIYYSQIVNDFQKGDIAEGYSVSREKKESFPLTVTSAQKNPTAFYLCASSPDGYSNQPQHFGDGTRLSIL.